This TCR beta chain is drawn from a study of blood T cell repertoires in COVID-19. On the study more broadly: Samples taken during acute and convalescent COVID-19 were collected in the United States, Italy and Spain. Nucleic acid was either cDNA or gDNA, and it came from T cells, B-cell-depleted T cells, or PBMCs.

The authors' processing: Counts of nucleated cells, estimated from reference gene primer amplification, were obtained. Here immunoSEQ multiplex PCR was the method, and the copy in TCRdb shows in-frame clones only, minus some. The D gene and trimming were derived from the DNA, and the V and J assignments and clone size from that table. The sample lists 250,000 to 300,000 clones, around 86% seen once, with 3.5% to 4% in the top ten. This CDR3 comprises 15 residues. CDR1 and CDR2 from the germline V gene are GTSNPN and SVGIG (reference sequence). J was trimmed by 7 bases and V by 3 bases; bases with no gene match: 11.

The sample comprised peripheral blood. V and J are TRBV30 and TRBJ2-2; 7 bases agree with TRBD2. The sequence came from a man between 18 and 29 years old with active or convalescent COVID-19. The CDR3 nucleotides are TGTGCCTGGAGGAAGGGTGAAGGGAGGGGCGGGGAGCTGTTTTTT. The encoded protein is CAWRKGEGRGGELFF.